The 27 T cell receptor beta chains presented below share a single source sample, sequenced in a study of radiation and T cells in renal cell carcinoma. The protocol was immunoSEQ multiplex PCR, while the TCRdb copy is restricted to in-frame clones and leaves out a portion. The top ten hold roughly a tenth of the sample, which has tens of thousands of clones, 70% to 90% seen once. The time point: blood 4 weeks post-SBRT, at nephrectomy. Stated treatment: 15 Gy SBRT to primary tumor, nephrectomy 4 weeks later. This specimen was blood, taken from a patient whose treatment included radiotherapy and nephrectomy. The receptors were gathered from a man between 50 and 59 years old with renal cell carcinoma.

The gene calls are TRBV7-9 and TRBJ2-7; possibly TRBD2 for D (6 bases). Germline V gene sequence: CDR1 SEHNR, CDR2 FQNEAQ (reference sequence). V was cut by 5 bases and J by 9 bases, with 17 bases left in between. The CDR3 totals 13 residues. The CDR3 DNA is TGTGCCAGCAGCCCCGGGGCTAGCGTGGTGCAGTACTTC. It is translated as CASSPGASVVQYF.

The CDR3 DNA reads as TGTGCCAGCAGCGTTAGTCAGGGAAACCCCTACGAGCAGTACTTC. Translating it yields CASSVSQGNPYEQYF. J is TRBJ2-7 and V is TRBV9; D is perhaps TRBD1 (5 bases). The germline V gene has CDR1 SGDLS and CDR2 YYNGEE. Trimming removed 2 bases at V and 2 bases at J, with 14 bases between. This CDR3 is built from 15 residues. Supplemented by reference TRBV9 and TRBJ2-7, the full variable domain reads DSGVTQTPKHLITATGQRVTLRCSPRSGDLSVYWYQQSLDQGLQFLIQYYNGEERAKGNILERFSAQQFPDLHSELNLSSLELGDSALYFCASSVSQGNPYEQYFGPGTRLTVT.

The J gene is TRBJ1-5, the V gene TRBV7-2; 9 bases agree with TRBD1. After removal of 8 bases from V and 4 bases from J, the junction contained 3 bases not matched to a gene. The CDR3 is made up of 13 amino acids. Germline lookup yields CDR1 SGHTA and CDR2 FQGNSA. CDR3 in DNA: TGTGCCAGCGGGGGACAGGGTAATCAGCCCCAGCATTTT. This translates into CASGGQGNQPQHF.

The J gene is TRBJ2-1, the V gene TRBV10-2; 9 bases line up with TRBD2. This CDR3 contains 13 residues. Germline lookup yields CDR1 WSHSY and CDR2 SAAADI. With 6 bases clipped from V and 7 bases from J, the junction kept 4 bases outside the gene matches. The CDR3 loop is CASRGSGRNEQFF. DNA for the CDR3: TGCGCCAGCAGGGGTAGCGGGAGAAATGAGCAGTTCTTC.

This clone came up once. This rearrangement joins TRBV4-1 to TRBJ2-7, with 7 bases that match TRBD1. The CDR3 has 14 amino acids. Germline V lookup: CDR1 MGHRA, CDR2 YSYEKL. V trimming: 4 bases; J trimming: 5 bases; junction bases outside the gene matches: 8. The CDR3 nucleotides read TGCGCCAGCAGCCTTACGGGACAGCAGAACGAGCAGTACTTC. The encoded protein is CASSLTGQQNEQYF.

The V and J genes are TRBV19 and TRBJ1-5; D call uncertain. In germline, CDR1 is LNHDA, CDR2 SQIVND (reference sequence). This CDR3 region has 15 residues. Trimming shortened V by 3 bases and J by 1 base, and 10 bases separated the two germline ends. The CDR3 bases are TGTGCCAGTAGTATCGCGGATTCCAGCAATCAGCCCCAGCATTTT. Translating gives CASSIADSSNQPQHF.

The chain uses TRBV7-2 and TRBJ2-4; no reliable D call. V dropped 5 bases and J dropped 1 base, with 18 bases sitting between them. The CDR3 is 17 residues long. CDR1 SGHTA and CDR2 FQGNSA come from the germline V gene. Here the CDR3 reads CASSPRRAVPAKNIQYF. CDR3 DNA: TGTGCCAGCAGCCCCCGTCGTGCCGTACCTGCCAAAAACATTCAGTACTTC.

The chain uses TRBV5-4 and TRBJ2-7; the D gene is possibly TRBD2 (5 bases). The CDR3 is 16 residues long. Trimming cost V 4 bases and J 4 bases, with 21 bases left between them. Germline lookup yields CDR1 SGHNT and CDR2 YYREEE (reference sequence). For the CDR3, the DNA is TGTGCCAGCAGCCTGGACCAGAGCGGTAGTAGGTACGAGCAGTACTTC. It codes for CASSLDQSGSRYEQYF.

The V gene is TRBV27, the J gene TRBJ2-5; weak D call: TRBD1 (6 bases). Trimming took 2 bases from V and 4 from J, leaving 8 bases between them. The germline V gene encodes CDR1 MNHEY and CDR2 SMNVEV (reference sequence). CDR3 length equals 13 residues. CDR3 sequence: CASSLEGVETQYF. CDR3 nucleotide sequence: TGTGCCAGCAGTTTAGAGGGGGTAGAGACCCAGTACTTC.

Only one count was recorded for this clone. The chain is built from TRBV10-3 and TRBJ1-5; 8 nucleotides match TRBD1. Germline CDR1 reads ENHRY; CDR2 reads SYGVKD. The CDR3 sequence is 14 residues long. V was pared by 2 bases and J by 5 bases, with 2 bases of the junction left unmatched. Here the CDR3 reads CAISETGGDQPQHF. The CDR3 DNA reads TGTGCCATCAGTGAGACAGGGGGTGATCAGCCCCAGCATTTT.

The V gene is TRBV6-5, the J gene TRBJ1-1; D gene unclear. The CDR3 is made up of 14 amino acids. Between the trimmed V and J ends, which lost 5 bases and 1 base, there was a span of 11 bases. From germline, CDR1 is MNHEY and CDR2 SVGAGI. CDR3 DNA sequence: TGTGCCAGCAGTCCAACGCAGCCGAACACTGAAGCTTTCTTT. It translates to CASSPTQPNTEAFF.

The rearrangement links TRBV11-2 to TRBJ1-1, with D tentatively TRBD1 (6 bases). CDR1 is SGHAT, CDR2 FQNNGV, per germline. CDR3 length: 18 amino acids. V lost 1 base to trimming and J lost 1 base, with 19 bases between them. CDR3 bases: TGTGCCAGCAGCTTAGTAGGGGGGACGCGGAGAGAGAACACTGAAGCTTTCTTT. It specifies CASSLVGGTRRENTEAFF.

The chain employs TRBV10-3 and TRBJ1-1; possibly TRBD1 for D (5 bases). Trimming stripped 5 bases from V and 4 bases from J, with 11 bases between. Germline CDR1 reads ENHRY; CDR2 reads SYGVKD. The CDR3 spans 13 residues. The CDR3 spells CAISRPGSTEAFF. The DNA of the CDR3 is TGTGCCATCAGTCGCCCAGGGAGCACTGAAGCTTTCTTT.

This sequence joins TRBV9 and TRBJ2-5, with 8 bases aligning to TRBD2. The germline gives CDR1 SGDLS, CDR2 YYNGEE. The V and J ends lost 0 bases and 5 bases, in that order; junction bases with no gene match: 12. This CDR3 has 17 amino acids. In nucleotides, the CDR3 is TGTGCCAGCAGCGTAGGACAACCAGCGGGGGAAGGGGAGACCCAGTACTTC. It specifies CASSVGQPAGEGETQYF.

The CDR3: CATSKPAGAAKNIQYF. CDR3 coding DNA: TGTGCCACCAGCAAACCGGCGGGGGCAGCCAAAAACATTCAGTACTTC. J is TRBJ2-4 and V is TRBV15, with a weak D call TRBD2 (7 bases). V lost 4 bases, J lost 0 bases, and 13 bases lay in between. In germline, CDR1 is LNHNV, CDR2 YYDKDF (reference sequence). The CDR3 is 16 residues long.

V gene TRBV30 combines with J gene TRBJ1-1, with unresolved D. Germline CDR1 reads GTSNPN; CDR2 reads SVGIG (reference sequence). Trimming took 0 bases from V and 6 from J, leaving 14 bases between them. The CDR3 length is 14 residues. The CDR3 coding sequence is TGTGCCTGGAGTGTAGGTGGTCCGGTCGCTGAAGCTTTCTTT. Its translation is CAWSVGGPVAEAFF.

The chain couples TRBV18 to TRBJ1-3; D ambiguous. The CDR3 is 15 residues long. V lost 0 bases to trimming and J lost 1 base, with 7 bases between them. Germline CDR1 is KGHSH and CDR2 is LQKENI. DNA of the CDR3: TGTGCCAGCTCACCACCAGGCATTTCTGGAAACACCATATATTTT. As protein: CASSPPGISGNTIYF.

This chain connects TRBV18 to TRBJ2-7; D perhaps matches TRBD2 (5 bases). Germline lookup yields CDR1 KGHSH and CDR2 LQKENI. The CDR3 totals 15 residues. V shed 2 bases and J shed 10 bases, with 21 bases lying between them. CDR3 DNA sequence: TGTGCCAGCTCACCAATGGAGGCCGGGCGAAGACAACAGTACTTC. It specifies CASSPMEAGRRQQYF.

The chain uses TRBV7-8 and TRBJ2-7; no reliable D call. V was pared by 1 base and J by 7 bases, with 14 bases between. This CDR3 is 14 amino acids long. The germline gives CDR1 SGHVS, CDR2 FQNEAQ. Here the CDR3 DNA reads TGTGCCAGCAGCTTAGGGCTTACGTTCGCGGAGCAGTACTTC. It encodes CASSLGLTFAEQYF.

The J gene is TRBJ2-1, the V gene TRBV4-2, with D possibly being TRBD1 or TRBD2 (5 bases each). CDR3 size: 14 residues. Trimming took 0 bases from V and 10 from J, leaving 13 bases between them. In germline, CDR1 is LGHNA, CDR2 YNFKEQ. The CDR3, as DNA: TGTGCCAGCAGCCAAGACCAGGGACCAGGGGAGCAGTTCTTC. It yields the protein CASSQDQGPGEQFF.

V and J are TRBV30 and TRBJ2-7; 7 bases agree with TRBD1. V was pared by 0 bases and J by 4 bases, with 9 bases of the junction left unmatched. Germline V CDR1 and CDR2: GTSNPN, SVGIG (reference sequence). The CDR3 extends over 15 amino acids. The CDR3 loop is CAWSVPKGGVYEQYF. CDR3 coding DNA: TGTGCCTGGAGTGTACCCAAAGGGGGCGTTTACGAGCAGTACTTC.

The genes are TRBV19 and TRBJ1-5; D may be TRBD1 (6 bases). The ends were cut back, 2 bases at V and 6 bases at J, with 11 bases in the middle. Germline values: CDR1 LNHDA, CDR2 SQIVND (reference sequence). The CDR3 spans 14 residues. The CDR3 spells CASSIRAGAQPQHF. The CDR3 DNA sequence: TGTGCCAGTAGTATAAGGGCAGGGGCTCAGCCCCAGCATTTT.

The V call is TRBV4-1, the J call TRBJ1-2; 7 bases are shared with TRBD1. The germline gives CDR1 MGHRA, CDR2 YSYEKL. The V and J ends lost 8 bases and 2 bases, in that order; junction bases with no gene match: 5. The CDR3 length is 13 residues. The CDR3 spells CASARDRNYGYTF. CDR3 nucleotide sequence: TGCGCCAGCGCCAGGGACAGAAACTATGGCTACACCTTC.

The chain combines TRBV28 with TRBJ2-2; 10 nucleotides line up with TRBD2. Per germline, CDR1 MDHEN and CDR2 SYDVKM. The CDR3 consists of 16 residues. V trimming: 7 bases; J trimming: 1 base; junction bases outside the gene matches: 6. The CDR3 bases are TGTGCCAGCACTGAGGGACTAGCGCAGAACACCGGGGAGCTGTTTTTT. Translating it yields CASTEGLAQNTGELFF.

This chain's CDR3 is CASSLAGVTGELFF. For the CDR3, the DNA is TGTGCCAGCAGCCTAGCGGGAGTTACCGGGGAGCTGTTTTTT. V usage is TRBV7-3 and J usage is TRBJ2-2; 10 nucleotides match TRBD2. The CDR3 extends over 14 amino acids. Germline lookup yields CDR1 SGHTA and CDR2 FQGTGA. Germline trimming cut 5 bases from V and 5 bases from J; bases unmatched to any gene: 2. The entire variable domain, with the rest obtained from reference TRBV7-3 and TRBJ2-2, is as follows: GAGVSQTPSNKVTEKGKYVELRCDPISGHTALYWYRQSLGQGPEFLIYFQGTGAADDSGLPNDRFFAVRPEGSVSTLKIQRTERGDSAVYLCASSLAGVTGELFFGEGSRLTVL.

V and J are TRBV5-1 and TRBJ2-1, with 9 bases identical to TRBD2. The J segment lost 6 bases and the V segment lost 4 bases, leaving 11 bases of the junction unmatched. CDR1 and CDR2 from the germline V gene are SGHRS and YFSETQ. CDR3 length equals 16 residues. The CDR3: CASSVPGLAHLNEQFF. CDR3 DNA: TGCGCCAGCAGCGTACCGGGACTAGCCCACCTCAATGAGCAGTTCTTC.

The chain recombines TRBV7-2 with TRBJ1-5; possible D gene TRBD1, 5 bases. With 6 bases removed from V and 0 bases from J, the gap between germline ends came to 12 bases. This CDR3 has 15 amino acids. Per germline, CDR1 SGHTA and CDR2 FQGNSA. CDR3 sequence reads: CASRTSGNSNQPQHF. Here the CDR3 DNA reads TGTGCCAGCAGAACGTCAGGGAATAGCAATCAGCCCCAGCATTTT.